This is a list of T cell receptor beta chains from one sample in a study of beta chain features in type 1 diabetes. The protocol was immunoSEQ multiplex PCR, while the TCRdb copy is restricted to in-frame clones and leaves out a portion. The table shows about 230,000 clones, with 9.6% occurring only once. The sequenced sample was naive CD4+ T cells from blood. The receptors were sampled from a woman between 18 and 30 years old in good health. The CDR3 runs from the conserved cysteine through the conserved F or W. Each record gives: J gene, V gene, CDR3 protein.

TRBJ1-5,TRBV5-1,CASSKFDRVGQPQHF
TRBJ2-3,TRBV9,CASSVTLGQGTDTQYF
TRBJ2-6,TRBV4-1,CASSQSGAGANVLTF
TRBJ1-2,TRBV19,CASSLGSRGTYGYTF
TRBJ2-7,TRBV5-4,CASSLGGGRESEQYF
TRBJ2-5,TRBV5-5,CASSLAPLETQYF
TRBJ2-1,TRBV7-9,CASSSRWETGGLNNEQFF
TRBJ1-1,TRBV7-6,CASSSKPGQNEAFF
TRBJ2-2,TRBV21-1,CASPIRGHTGELFF
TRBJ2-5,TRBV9,CASSAVPGTRYQETQYF
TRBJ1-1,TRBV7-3,CASSPDRGSTEAFF
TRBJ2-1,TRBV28,CASSPRLRAGYNEQFF
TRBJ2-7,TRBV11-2,CASSLDRITGAEQYF
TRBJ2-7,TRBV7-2,CASSLDVDFGQYF
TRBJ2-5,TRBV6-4,CASSDQTGEETQYF
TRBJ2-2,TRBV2,CASSRQGPPGELFF
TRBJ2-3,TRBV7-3,CASTRWGQGTDTQYF
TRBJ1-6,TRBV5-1,CASSLAEAANSPLHF
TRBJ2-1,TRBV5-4,CASSLVRASRNEQFF
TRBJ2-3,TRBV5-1,CASSLGQADTQYF
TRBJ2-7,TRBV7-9,CASSGNRDSVSPSYEQYF
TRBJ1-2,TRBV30,CAWSTNRGLRGYTF
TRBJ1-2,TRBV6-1,CASTTGGRGGGYTF
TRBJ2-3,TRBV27,CASSLRGGNPDTQYF